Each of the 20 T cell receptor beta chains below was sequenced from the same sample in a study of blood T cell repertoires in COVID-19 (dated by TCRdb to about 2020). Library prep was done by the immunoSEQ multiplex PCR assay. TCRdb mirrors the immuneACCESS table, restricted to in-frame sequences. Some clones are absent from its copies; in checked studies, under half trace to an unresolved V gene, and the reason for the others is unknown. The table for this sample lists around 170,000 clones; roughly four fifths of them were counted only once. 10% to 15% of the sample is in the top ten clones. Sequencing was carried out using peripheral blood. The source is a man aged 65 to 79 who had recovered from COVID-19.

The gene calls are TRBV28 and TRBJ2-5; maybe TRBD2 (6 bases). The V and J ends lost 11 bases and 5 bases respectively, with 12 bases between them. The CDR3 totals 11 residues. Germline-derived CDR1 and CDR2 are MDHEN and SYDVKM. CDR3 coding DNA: TGTGCCCTGGGAGGCCGGGAGACCCAGTACTTC. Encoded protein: CALGGRETQYF.

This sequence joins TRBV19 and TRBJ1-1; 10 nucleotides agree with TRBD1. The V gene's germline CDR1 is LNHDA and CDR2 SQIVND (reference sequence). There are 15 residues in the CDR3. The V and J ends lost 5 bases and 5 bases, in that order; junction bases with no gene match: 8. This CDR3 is CASSAAGQGWTEAFF. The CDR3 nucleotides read TGTGCCAGTAGTGCGGCGGGACAGGGGTGGACTGAAGCTTTCTTT.

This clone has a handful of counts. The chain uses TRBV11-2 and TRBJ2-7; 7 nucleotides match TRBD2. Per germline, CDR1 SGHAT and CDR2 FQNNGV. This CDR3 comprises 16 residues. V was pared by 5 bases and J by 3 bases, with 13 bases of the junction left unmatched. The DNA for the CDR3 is TGTGCCAGCAGCCCCCGCTCAGGGTTAGCGGGCTACGAGCAGTACTTC. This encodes CASSPRSGLAGYEQYF.

The CDR3, as DNA: TGTGCCAGCAGCTTGAGCGGGACCTTGGCAGATACGCAGTATTTT. Its protein product is CASSLSGTLADTQYF. The chain has TRBV7-2 and TRBJ2-3; TRBD2 aligns across 7 bases. From germline, CDR1 is SGHTA and CDR2 FQGNSA. Trimming cost V 3 bases and J 4 bases; bases outside gene matches: 7. This CDR3 region has 15 residues.

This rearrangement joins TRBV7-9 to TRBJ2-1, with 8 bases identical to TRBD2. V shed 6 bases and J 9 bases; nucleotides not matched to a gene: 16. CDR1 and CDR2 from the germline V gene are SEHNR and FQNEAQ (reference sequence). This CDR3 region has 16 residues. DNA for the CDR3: TGTGCCAGCAGATTTTCCGGGGCGGGAGGATTGGGTGAGCAGTTCTTC. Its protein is CASRFSGAGGLGEQFF. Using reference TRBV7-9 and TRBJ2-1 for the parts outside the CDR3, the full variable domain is DTGVSQNPRHKITKRGQNVTFRCDPISEHNRLYWYRQTLGQGPEFLTYFQNEAQLEKSRLLSDRFSAERPKGSFSTLEIQRTEQGDSAMYLCASRFSGAGGLGEQFFGPGTRLTVL.

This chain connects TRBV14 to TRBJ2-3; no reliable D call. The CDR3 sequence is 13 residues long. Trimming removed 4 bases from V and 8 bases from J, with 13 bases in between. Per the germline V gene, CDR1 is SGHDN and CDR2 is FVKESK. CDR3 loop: CASSLLLSGTQYF. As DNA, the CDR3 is TGTGCCAGCAGCCTACTTTTGAGTGGTACGCAGTATTTT.

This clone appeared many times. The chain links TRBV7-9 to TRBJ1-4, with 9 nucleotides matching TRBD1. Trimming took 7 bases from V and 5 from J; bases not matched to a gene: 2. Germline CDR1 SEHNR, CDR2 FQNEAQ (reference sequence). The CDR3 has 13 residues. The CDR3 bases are TGTGCCAGCACCGGGACAGGGAATGAAAAACTGTTTTTT. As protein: CASTGTGNEKLFF.

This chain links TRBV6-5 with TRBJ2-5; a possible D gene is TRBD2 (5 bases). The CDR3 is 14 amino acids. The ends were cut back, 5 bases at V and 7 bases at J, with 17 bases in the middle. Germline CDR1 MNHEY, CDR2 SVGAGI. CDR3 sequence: CASSKWTAAGTQYF. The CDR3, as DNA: TGTGCCAGCAGTAAATGGACTGCGGCTGGGACCCAGTACTTC.

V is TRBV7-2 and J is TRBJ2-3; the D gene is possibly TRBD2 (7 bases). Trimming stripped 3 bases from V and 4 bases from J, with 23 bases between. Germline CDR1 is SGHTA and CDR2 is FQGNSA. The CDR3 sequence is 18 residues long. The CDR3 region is CASSFPEIRGARADTQYF. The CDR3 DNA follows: TGTGCCAGCAGCTTTCCCGAGATTCGGGGGGCCAGGGCAGATACGCAGTATTTT.

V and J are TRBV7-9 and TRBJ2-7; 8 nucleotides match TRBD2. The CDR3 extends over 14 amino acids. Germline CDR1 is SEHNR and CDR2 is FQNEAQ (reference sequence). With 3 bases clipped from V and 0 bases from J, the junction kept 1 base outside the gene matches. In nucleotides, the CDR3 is TGTGCCAGCAGCTTGGGGACTAGCTCCTACGAGCAGTACTTC. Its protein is CASSLGTSSYEQYF.

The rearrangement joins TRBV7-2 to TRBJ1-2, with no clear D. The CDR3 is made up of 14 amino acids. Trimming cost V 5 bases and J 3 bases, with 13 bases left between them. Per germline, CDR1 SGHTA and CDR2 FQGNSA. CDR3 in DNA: TGTGCCAGCAGCCCGCAGACCGGGGACTATGGCTACACCTTC. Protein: CASSPQTGDYGYTF.

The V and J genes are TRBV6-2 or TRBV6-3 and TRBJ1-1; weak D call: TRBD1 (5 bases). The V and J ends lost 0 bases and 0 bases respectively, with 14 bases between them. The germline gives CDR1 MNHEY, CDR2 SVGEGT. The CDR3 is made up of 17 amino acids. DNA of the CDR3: TGTGCCAGCAGTTACTCTTTTGCAGGGCGGATGAACACTGAAGCTTTCTTT. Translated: CASSYSFAGRMNTEAFF.

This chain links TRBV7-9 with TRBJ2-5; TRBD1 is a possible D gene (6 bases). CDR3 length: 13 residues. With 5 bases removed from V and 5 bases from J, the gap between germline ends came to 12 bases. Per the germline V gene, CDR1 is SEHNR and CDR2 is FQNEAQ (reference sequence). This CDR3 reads CASSPPGEETQYF. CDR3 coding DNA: TGTGCCAGCAGCCCCCCAGGGGAGGAGACCCAGTACTTC.

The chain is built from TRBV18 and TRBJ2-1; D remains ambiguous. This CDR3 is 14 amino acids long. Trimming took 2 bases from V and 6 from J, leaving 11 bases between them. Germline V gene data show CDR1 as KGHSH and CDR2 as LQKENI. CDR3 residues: CASSPKSSVNEQFF. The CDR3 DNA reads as TGTGCCAGCTCACCAAAGTCATCGGTCAATGAGCAGTTCTTC.

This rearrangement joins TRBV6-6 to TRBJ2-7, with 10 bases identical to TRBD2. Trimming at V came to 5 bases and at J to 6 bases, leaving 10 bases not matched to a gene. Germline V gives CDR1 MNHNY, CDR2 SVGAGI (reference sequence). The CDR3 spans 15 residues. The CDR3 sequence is CASSPILAGEGEQYF. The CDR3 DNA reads TGTGCCAGCAGTCCAATCCTAGCGGGGGAAGGCGAGCAGTACTTC.

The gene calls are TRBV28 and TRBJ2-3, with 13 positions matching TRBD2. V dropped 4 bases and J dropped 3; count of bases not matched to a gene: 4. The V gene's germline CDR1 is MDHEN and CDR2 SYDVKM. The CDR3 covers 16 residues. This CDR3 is CASSSGTSGKTDTQYF. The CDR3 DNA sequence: TGTGCCAGCAGTTCGGGGACTAGCGGGAAAACAGATACGCAGTATTTT.

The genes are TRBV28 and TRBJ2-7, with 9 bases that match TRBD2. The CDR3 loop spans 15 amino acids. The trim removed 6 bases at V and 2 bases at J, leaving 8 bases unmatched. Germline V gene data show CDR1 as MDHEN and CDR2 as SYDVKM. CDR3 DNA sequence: TGTGCCAGCAGAGGCGGGGGGGGCCCTACCTACGAGCAGTACTTC. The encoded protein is CASRGGGGPTYEQYF.

DNA for the CDR3: TGTGCCAGCAGCCAAGGCAGGGCTAGCGGGAGCACAGATACGCAGTATTTT. It is translated as CASSQGRASGSTDTQYF. J is TRBJ2-3 and V is TRBV14; 8 nucleotides agree with TRBD2. The germline V gene encodes CDR1 SGHDN and CDR2 FVKESK. CDR3 length: 17 amino acids. V was pared by 1 base and J by 0 bases, with 6 bases of the junction left unmatched.

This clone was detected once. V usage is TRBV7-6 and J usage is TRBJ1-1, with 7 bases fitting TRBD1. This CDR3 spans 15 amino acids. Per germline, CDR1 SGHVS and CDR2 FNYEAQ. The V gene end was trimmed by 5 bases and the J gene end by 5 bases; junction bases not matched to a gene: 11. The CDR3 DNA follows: TGTGCCAGCAGCGACTCCAGGGGGGTAGTTACTGAAGCTTTCTTT. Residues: CASSDSRGVVTEAFF.

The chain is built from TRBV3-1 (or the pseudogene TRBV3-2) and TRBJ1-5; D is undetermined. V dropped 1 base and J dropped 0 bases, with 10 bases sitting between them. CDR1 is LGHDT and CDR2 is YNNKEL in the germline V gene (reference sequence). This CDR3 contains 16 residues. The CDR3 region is CASSQGAPFSNQPQHF. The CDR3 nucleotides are TGTGCCAGCAGCCAAGGAGCTCCCTTTAGCAATCAGCCCCAGCATTTT.